Given below is one T cell receptor beta chain in context. These data come from a study of T cell changes during pregnancy in multiple sclerosis. TCRdb's table, derived via immunoSEQ multiplex PCR, lists solely in-frame clones and lacks some. Of roughly 70,000 clones listed, roughly nine tenths are singletons. The germline V gene has CDR1 KGHSH and CDR2 LQKENI. CDR3 length: 17 amino acids. Trimming shortened V by 2 bases and J by 5 bases, and 20 bases separated the two germline ends. The sequences come from peripheral blood, collected before pregnancy. This TCR was recovered from a female donor with multiple sclerosis, enrolled in a pregnancy study. V usage is TRBV18 and J usage is TRBJ2-3, with D perhaps TRBD2 (6 bases). In DNA, the CDR3 is TGTGCCAGCTCACCAAACTCCGGCGGGGCCTCGGGAGATACGCAGTATTTT. Protein product: CASSPNSGGASGDTQYF.